The source of this T cell receptor beta chain is a study of cytomegalovirus exposure and HLA in healthy donors. This PCR relied on a set of 60 Vbeta primers and 13 Jbeta primers. Libraries were prepared by immunoSEQ multiplex PCR; TCRdb keeps only in-frame clonotypes and omits some of them. The table lists about 97,000 clones, around three quarters of them singletons. Broader study findings: The majority of TCR sequences were rare, yet some public TCRs appeared in many donors. For TCR beta chains, V- and J-gene trimming was later linked to a missense DCLRE1C variant.

The germline V and J ends were trimmed by 1 base and 2 bases, with 14 bases remaining between them. The CDR3 consists of 16 residues. From germline, CDR1 is LGHNT and CDR2 FRNRAP. As concerns this clone: The target antigen is unknown.

The V and J genes are TRBV12-5 and TRBJ1-1; possibly TRBD1 for D (5 bases). This sequence was found in a man aged 35 to 55 in good health and CMV-seronegative. The sequencing sample was made of PBMCs. The CDR3 nucleotides read TGTGCTAGTGGTTTGGGACTTGGGGGGGTTAACACTGAAGCTTTCTTT. Amino acids: CASGLGLGGVNTEAFF.